This T cell receptor (beta chain) was captured in a study of T cell changes during pregnancy in multiple sclerosis. Measured with immunoSEQ multiplex PCR; TCRdb has only the in-frame clones, and not every one. This table holds around 12,000 clones, around 88% found once. Germline assignment: CDR1 SGHRS and CDR2 YFSETQ. The V gene lost 2 bases and the J gene lost 2 bases, with 9 bases spanning the gap. The CDR3 has 14 amino acids. Source: CD8+ T cells from peripheral blood mononuclear cells, taken in the second trimester of pregnancy. The rearrangement uses TRBV5-1 and TRBJ2-3, with D possibly TRBD2 on 5 matching bases. The receptor was isolated from a female donor in good health, enrolled as a control in a pregnancy study. The CDR3 is CASSLAEITDTQYF. The CDR3 DNA reads as TGCGCCAGCAGCTTAGCGGAGATCACAGATACGCAGTATTTT.